Sequencing of this TCR beta chain was carried out in a study of cytomegalovirus exposure and HLA in healthy donors. Trimming removed 6 bases at V and 7 bases at J, with 16 bases between. The CDR3 has 13 amino acids. Germline lookup yields CDR1 WSHSY and CDR2 SAAADI. To note about this clone: Its matching antigen is unknown.

A multiplex PCR was run with 60 Vbeta primers and 13 Jbeta primers. The protocol was immunoSEQ multiplex PCR, while the TCRdb copy is restricted to in-frame clones and leaves out a portion. The profile covers about 200,000 clones, with roughly 80% appearing a single time and 0.22% taken by the ten largest. Study outcomes and limitations: Upon later analysis, HLA-associated TCR beta chains proved more clonally expanded than other, equally common chains. It was reported that the classifier diagnosed cytomegalovirus status with high specificity and sensitivity in both the original and validation cohorts.

The gene calls are TRBV10-2 and TRBJ2-7, with a possible D match to TRBD2 (6 bases). Sequences were obtained from PBMCs. This receptor was taken from a girl between 2 and 10 years old in good health and CMV-seronegative. Here the CDR3 reads CASSREFLVEQYF. The CDR3 bases are TGCGCCAGCAGCCGGGAGTTTCTCGTGGAGCAGTACTTC.